This T cell receptor (beta chain) is drawn from a study of spatial heterogeneity in lung cancer. As for time point: sample taken at primary tumor resection. TCRs were sequenced from unsorted whole RNA of tumor, nontumor lung or PBMC. Individual TCR cDNA molecules each bore their own unique molecular identifier. TCRdb independently ran MiXCR on the 5' RACE reads; one entry per CDR3 protein. Of 40,000 to 50,000 distinct CDR3 sequences in the sample, roughly an eighth were seen once. Comments on this clonotype: Its antigen is not known.

Study-level results: Compared with follow-up, resection was when ubiquitous expanded tumor TCRs appeared in blood more.

There are 15 residues in the CDR3. V was trimmed by 1 base and J by 0 bases, leaving 9 bases between them. The V gene's germline CDR1 is SGDLS and CDR2 YYNGEE. The chain links TRBV9 to TRBJ2-3; no definite D call. The sequence was collected from a male donor with early-stage non-small cell lung cancer. The source material was PBMCs, sampled at surgery. CDR3 DNA: TGTGCCAGCAGCGTATTCTCGGACAGCACAGATACGCAGTATTTT. Residues: CASSVFSDSTDTQYF.